This T cell receptor beta chain is from a study of cytomegalovirus exposure and HLA in healthy donors. Findings and caveats of the study: Indistinguishable V segments such as TRBV6-2 and TRBV6-3 were excluded. Among CMV-associated TCR beta chains, most appeared HLA-restricted in a later analysis.

The PCR employed 60 Vbeta primers together with 13 Jbeta primers. Sequenced by immunoSEQ multiplex PCR; TCRdb stores in-frame clones only, minus some. The data include 180,000 or so clones; the top ten clones carry 0.7% to 0.8%. From germline, CDR1 is SQVTM and CDR2 ANQGSEA. Between the trimmed V and J ends, which lost 0 bases and 3 bases, there was a span of 10 bases. There are 14 residues in the CDR3. Points on this clone: Its target is unknown.

Specimen: PBMCs. This chain joins TRBV29-1 and TRBJ2-3, with D perhaps TRBD1 (7 bases). The sequence was obtained from a boy aged 10-17 years in good health and CMV-seronegative. Here the CDR3 reads CSVEDAGGTDTQYF. The CDR3 DNA reads TGCAGCGTTGAAGATGCAGGGGGGACAGATACGCAGTATTTT.